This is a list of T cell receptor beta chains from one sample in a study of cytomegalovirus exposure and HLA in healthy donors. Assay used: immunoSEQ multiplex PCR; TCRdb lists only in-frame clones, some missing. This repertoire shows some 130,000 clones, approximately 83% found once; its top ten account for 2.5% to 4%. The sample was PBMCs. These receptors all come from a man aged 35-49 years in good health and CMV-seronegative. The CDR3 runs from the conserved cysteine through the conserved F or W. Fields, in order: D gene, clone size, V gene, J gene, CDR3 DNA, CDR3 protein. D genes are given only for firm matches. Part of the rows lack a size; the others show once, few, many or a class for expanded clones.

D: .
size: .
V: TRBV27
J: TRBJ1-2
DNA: TGTGCCAGCAGTTTATCGTGGCAGTCTAACTATGGCTACACCTTC
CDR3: CASSLSWQSNYGYTF

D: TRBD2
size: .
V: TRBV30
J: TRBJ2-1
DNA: TGTGCCTGGAGTGTTAGCAGCGGGAGCGGTGAGCAGTTCTTC
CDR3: CAWSVSSGSGEQFF

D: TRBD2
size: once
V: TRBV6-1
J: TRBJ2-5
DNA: TGTGCCAGCAGTGCCGGGACTACGGAGACCCAGTACTTC
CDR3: CASSAGTTETQYF

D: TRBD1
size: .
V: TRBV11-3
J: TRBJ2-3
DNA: TGTGCCAGCAGCTTGGGCAGGGGGCTCCCAGATACGCAGTATTTT
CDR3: CASSLGRGLPDTQYF

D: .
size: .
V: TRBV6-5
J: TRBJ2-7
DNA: TGTGCCAGCAGTTACTCGGGGGCTTACGAGCAGTACTTC
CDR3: CASSYSGAYEQYF

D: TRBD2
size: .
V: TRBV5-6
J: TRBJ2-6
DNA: TGTGCCAGCAGCTTGGACTCTGCGGGGGAATCTGGGGCCAACGTCCTGACTTTC
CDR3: CASSLDSAGESGANVLTF

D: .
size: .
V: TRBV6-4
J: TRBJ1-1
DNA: TGTGCCAGCAGTGACCGGGAGAACACTGAAGCTTTCTTT
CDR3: CASSDRENTEAFF

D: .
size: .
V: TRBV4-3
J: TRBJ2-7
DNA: TGCGCCAGCAGCCAATCGGAGAATGGAGGCTACGAGCAGTACTTC
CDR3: CASSQSENGGYEQYF

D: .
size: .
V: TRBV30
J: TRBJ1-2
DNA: TGTGCCTGGAGTCGAGGAAACTATGGCTACACCTTC
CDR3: CAWSRGNYGYTF

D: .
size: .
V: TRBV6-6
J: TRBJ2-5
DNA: TGTGCCAGCAGTTACTCGACAGATAAAGAGACCCAGTACTTC
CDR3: CASSYSTDKETQYF

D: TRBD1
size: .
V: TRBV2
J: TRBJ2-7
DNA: TGTGCCAGCAGGCAGGGGGCCTACGAGCAGTACTTC
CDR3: CASRQGAYEQYF

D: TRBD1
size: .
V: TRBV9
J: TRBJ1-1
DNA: TGTGCCAGCAGCGCCAGCCCCAGGGACAGGGAGGGGAACACTGAAGCTTTCTTT
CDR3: CASSASPRDREGNTEAFF

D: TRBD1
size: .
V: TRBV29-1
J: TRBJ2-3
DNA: TGCAGCGTTGATGGACAGGACACAGATACGCAGTATTTT
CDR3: CSVDGQDTDTQYF

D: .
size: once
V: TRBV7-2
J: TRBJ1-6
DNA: TGTGCCAGCAGCTTCACGGGTGCATACGGGAATTCACCCCTCCACTTT
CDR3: CASSFTGAYGNSPLHF

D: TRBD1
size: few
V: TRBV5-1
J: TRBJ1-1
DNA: TGCGCCAGCAGCTCCCAGGGGGCGAGTACTGAAGCTTTCTTT
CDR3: CASSSQGASTEAFF

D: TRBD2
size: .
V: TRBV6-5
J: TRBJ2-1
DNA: TGTGCCAGCAGACGTAGCGGGAGTTACAACAATGAGCAGTTCTTC
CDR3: CASRRSGSYNNEQFF

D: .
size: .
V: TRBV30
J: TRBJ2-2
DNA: TGTGCCTGGGGGCATAAAGGGGCGCGGACCGGGGAGCTGTTTTTT
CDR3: CAWGHKGARTGELFF

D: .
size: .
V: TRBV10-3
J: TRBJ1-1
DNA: TGTGCCATCAGCCCCCAAGGGGGAGACGGTGAAAGTGAAGCTTTCTTT
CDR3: CAISPQGGDGESEAFF

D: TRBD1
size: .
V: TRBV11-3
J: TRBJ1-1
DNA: TGTGCCAGCGGACAGGGAGTGAACACTGAAGCTTTCTTT
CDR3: CASGQGVNTEAFF